The clone carrying this T cell receptor (beta chain) was counted only a few times. This entry is derived from a study of blood T cell repertoires in COVID-19. For the study at large: Researchers got acute and convalescent COVID-19 samples from the United States, Italy and Spain.

Methods used by the authors: By means of reference gene primer amplification, nucleated cell counts were estimated. Clones were read by immunoSEQ multiplex PCR, and TCRdb kept only the in-frame ones, dropping some. V and J calls and clone size are as listed in that table; D and trimming were resolved from the DNA. The repertoire consists of 130,000 or so clones, with approximately 81% occurring once and the leading ten covering about 1.5%. Looked up from germline, CDR1 is MNHNS and CDR2 is SASEGT. The CDR3 consists of 15 residues. V was clipped by 0 bases and J by 2 bases; unmatched bases: 1. Sequencing input: peripheral blood. The TCR was taken from a man aged 60-69 years with acute or convalescent COVID-19. The V gene is TRBV6-1, the J gene TRBJ2-5, with TRBD2 identical over 9 bases. The CDR3: CASSEAAGGQETQYF. CDR3 nucleotide sequence: TGTGCCAGCAGTGAAGCGGCGGGGGGGCAAGAGACCCAGTACTTC.